This T cell receptor (beta chain) was identified during a study of blood T cell repertoires in COVID-19. As handled by the study authors: Reference gene primers were amplified, and this amplification served to estimate nucleated cell counts. Generated by immunoSEQ multiplex PCR, the TCRdb table keeps only in-frame clones and is missing some. The V and J calls and clone size come from that table; D and trimming were worked out from the DNA. This table has about 200,000 clones, around 87% appearing once. Recruits, aged roughly 18 to 89 years, lived in under 25 US areas. The CDR3 has 15 residues. V lost 10 bases, J lost 0 bases, and 11 bases stayed unmatched. Germline CDR1 is LNHDA and CDR2 is SQIVND (reference sequence).

This receptor was obtained from a woman aged 40 to 50 in a cohort exposed to, infected with or recovered from COVID-19 (not recorded which). Sequencing was carried out using PBMCs or T cells enriched from blood (not recorded which). This chain joins TRBV19 and TRBJ2-7; 8 nucleotides align to TRBD1. The DNA for the CDR3 is TGTGCCACCCGGCTCGGACAGGGATACTCCTACGAGCAGTACTTC. Protein product: CATRLGQGYSYEQYF. Supplemented by reference TRBV19 and TRBJ2-7, the full variable domain reads DGGITQSPKYLFRKEGQNVTLSCEQNLNHDAMYWYRQDPGQGLRLIYYSQIVNDFQKGDIAEGYSVSREKKESFPLTVTSAQKNPTAFYLCATRLGQGYSYEQYFGPGTRLTVT.